Reported below is one T cell receptor beta chain. From the RT-PCR reads, TCRdb called clonotypes with MiXCR, one entry per CDR3 protein. The sample gives about 410,000 distinct CDR3 sequences, around 16% of which show up once; around 7.9% is in the top ten. V dropped 4 bases and J dropped 4; count of bases not matched to a gene: 9. In germline, CDR1 is GTSNPN, CDR2 SVGIG (reference sequence). CDR3 length equals 14 residues. The data stem from a study of patients and donors after allogeneic stem cell transplantation. V and J are TRBV30 and TRBJ2-7; 8 nucleotides align to TRBD1. The receptor was derived from a human donor who was either an allogeneic HSCT recipient or a stem cell or donor lymphocyte infusion donor (not recorded which). It is not recorded whose cells these are; they may come from a transplant donor. What was sequenced was blood, either unsorted or a sorted T cell fraction (not recorded which). CDR3 loop: CAWKQGGARYEQYF. In DNA, the CDR3 is TGTGCCTGGAAACAGGGGGGCGCACGATACGAGCAGTACTTC.